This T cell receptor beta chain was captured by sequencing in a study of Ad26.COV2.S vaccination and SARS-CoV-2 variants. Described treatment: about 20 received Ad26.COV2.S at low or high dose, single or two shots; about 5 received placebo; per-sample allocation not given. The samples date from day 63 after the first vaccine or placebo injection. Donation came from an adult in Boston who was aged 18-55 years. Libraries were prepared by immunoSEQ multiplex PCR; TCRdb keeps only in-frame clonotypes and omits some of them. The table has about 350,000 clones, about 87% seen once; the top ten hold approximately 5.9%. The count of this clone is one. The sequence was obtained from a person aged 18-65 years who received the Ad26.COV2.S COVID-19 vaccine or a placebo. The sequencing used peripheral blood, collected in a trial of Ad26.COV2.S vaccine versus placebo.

Here the CDR3 DNA reads TGTGCCAGCAGTCCTGGCCCCCTGGCGGGAGGGACCGGGGAGCTGTTTTTT. This encodes CASSPGPLAGGTGELFF. The chain joins TRBV28 to TRBJ2-2, with TRBD2 identical over 9 bases. V shed 5 bases and J 5 bases; nucleotides not matched to a gene: 12. The CDR3 sequence is 17 residues long. Germline lookup yields CDR1 MDHEN and CDR2 SYDVKM.